The 30 T cell receptor beta chains given below trace back to one sample, sequenced in a study of beta chain features in type 1 diabetes. Study-level findings and limits: People with Type 1 diabetes carried modestly yet significantly shorter TCRB CDR3s in all four CD4+ subsets.

Their antigen targets remain unknown. Expressed TCRB transcripts were sequenced because the entire RNA isolate underwent reverse transcription. TCRdb's table, derived via immunoSEQ multiplex PCR, lists solely in-frame clones and lacks some. The table includes about 280,000 clones, about 15% detected once. The sequenced sample consisted of naive CD4+ T cells from blood. These receptors were obtained from a young man with type 1 diabetes.

J is TRBJ1-5 and V is TRBV5-1; the match to TRBD1 covers 9 bases. CDR3 length equals 17 residues. Germline values: CDR1 SGHRS, CDR2 YFSETQ. J gave up 2 bases and V 4 bases, and 10 bases lay outside the gene matches. The CDR3 loop reads CASSPGQGGGGNQPQHF. DNA for the CDR3: TGCGCCAGCAGCCCGGGACAGGGCGGGGGAGGCAATCAGCCCCAGCATTTT.

The V call is TRBV5-1, the J call TRBJ1-2, with D maybe TRBD1 (5 bases). V was trimmed by 0 bases and J by 4 bases, leaving 16 bases between them. The V gene's germline CDR1 is SGHRS and CDR2 YFSETQ. The CDR3 consists of 16 residues. The CDR3 sequence is CASSLGGALAVYGYTF. The DNA of the CDR3 is TGCGCCAGCAGCTTGGGTGGGGCTCTAGCGGTCTATGGCTACACCTTC.

This clone was seen a few times. The chain couples TRBV6-1 to TRBJ2-1, with D unresolved. Trimming took 0 bases from V and 6 from J, leaving 9 bases between them. This CDR3 spans 14 amino acids. Per the germline V gene, CDR1 is MNHNS and CDR2 is SASEGT. The DNA for the CDR3 is TGTGCCAGCAGTGAAGCGGGCCGAAGCAATGAGCAGTTCTTC. As protein: CASSEAGRSNEQFF.

In this sample, this clone turned up a few times. The chain carries TRBV28 and TRBJ1-2; D is unclear. Germline CDR1 MDHEN, CDR2 SYDVKM. V was trimmed by 4 bases and J by 1 base, leaving 16 bases between them. The CDR3 has 16 amino acids. CDR3 DNA: TGTGCCAGCAGTTCCCGAACGAGGTTTTTTAACTATGGCTACACCTTC. Protein: CASSSRTRFFNYGYTF.

There are a few counts of this clone. The rearrangement links TRBV6-6 to TRBJ2-7; 10 nucleotides agree with TRBD1. The V segment lost 4 bases and the J segment 5 bases; nucleotides outside the gene matches: 8. The CDR3 extends over 15 amino acids. CDR1 and CDR2 (germline): MNHNY, SVGAGI (reference sequence). The CDR3 here is CASSWGGQGSHEQYF. DNA for the CDR3: TGTGCCAGCAGTTGGGGGGGACAGGGGTCCCACGAGCAGTACTTC.

This clone was counted between two and nine times. The chain combines TRBV5-1 with TRBJ2-5; D uncertain. Germline lookup yields CDR1 SGHRS and CDR2 YFSETQ. The V end lost 0 bases, the J end lost 5 bases, and 17 bases lay between the germline ends. This CDR3 comprises 16 residues. DNA for the CDR3: TGCGCCAGCAGCTTGGCAACCAGGCAGATGGTGGAGACCCAGTACTTC. It specifies CASSLATRQMVETQYF.

The genes are TRBV5-4 and TRBJ2-5, with 10 bases identical to TRBD2. CDR3 size: 16 residues. Unmatched junction bases numbered 8, after V lost 4 bases and J lost 2 bases. Germline values: CDR1 SGHNT, CDR2 YYREEE (reference sequence). Written as DNA, the CDR3 is TGTGCCAGCAGCCCGCGGACTAGCGGAGAGCAAGAGACCCAGTACTTC. It encodes CASSPRTSGEQETQYF.

This sequence joins TRBV27 and TRBJ2-3; 9 bases match TRBD2. The CDR3 contains 16 residues. CDR1 and CDR2 (germline): MNHEY, SMNVEV (reference sequence). J was trimmed by 3 bases and V by 5 bases; bases with no gene match: 9. This CDR3 is CASSALAGVGTDTQYF. In DNA form, the CDR3 reads TGTGCCAGCAGTGCCTTAGCGGGAGTTGGTACAGATACGCAGTATTTT.

V gene TRBV7-9 combines with J gene TRBJ2-7, with D possibly being TRBD1 (5 bases). Looked up from germline, CDR1 is SEHNR and CDR2 is FQNEAQ (reference sequence). The CDR3 consists of 13 residues. The germline V and J ends were trimmed by 3 bases and 3 bases, with 9 bases remaining between them. The CDR3 nucleotides are TGTGCCAGCAGCTTGACAGAGTTCTACGAGCAGTACTTC. This encodes CASSLTEFYEQYF.

The chain is built from TRBV28 and TRBJ2-7; weak D call: TRBD2 (5 bases). Per the germline V gene, CDR1 is MDHEN and CDR2 is SYDVKM. The CDR3 runs to 15 residues. Trimming removed 5 bases at V and 5 bases at J, with 19 bases between. The CDR3 sequence: CASSPPLAFPHEQYF. The CDR3 nucleotides read TGTGCCAGCAGTCCACCTCTAGCCTTTCCCCACGAGCAGTACTTC.

The chain uses TRBV7-2 and TRBJ2-1; 7 nucleotides match TRBD1. Trimming cost V 2 bases and J 1 base; bases outside gene matches: 2. From germline, CDR1 is SGHTA and CDR2 FQGNSA. This CDR3 has 15 residues. The CDR3 region has the DNA TGTGCCAGCAGCTTACTGGGACAGTCCTACAATGAGCAGTTCTTC. This codes for CASSLLGQSYNEQFF.

The chain is built from TRBV5-1 and TRBJ2-7; 8 bases match TRBD1. CDR1 is SGHRS and CDR2 is YFSETQ in the germline V gene. Germline trimming cut 2 bases from V and 3 bases from J; bases unmatched to any gene: 7. This CDR3 has 15 residues. CDR3 residues: CASSFPGTGNYEQYF. CDR3 coding DNA: TGCGCCAGCAGCTTTCCTGGGACAGGCAACTACGAGCAGTACTTC.

The CDR3 here is CASSAGGPGELFF. CDR3 DNA sequence: TGTGCCAGCAGCGCGGGGGGACCCGGGGAGCTGTTTTTT. The chain uses TRBV13 and TRBJ2-2; TRBD2 aligns across 8 bases. Germline CDR1 reads PRHDT; CDR2 reads FYEKMQ (reference sequence). The CDR3 has 13 residues. The J segment lost 6 bases and the V segment lost 5 bases, leaving 2 bases of the junction unmatched.

This CDR3 is CSVEVRRGLGEKLFF. As DNA, the CDR3 is TGCAGCGTTGAAGTCAGACGGGGGTTGGGTGAAAAACTGTTTTTT. The rearrangement uses TRBV29-1 and TRBJ1-4, with D possibly being TRBD1 (5 bases). The CDR3 totals 15 residues. Germline V gene lookup returns CDR1 SQVTM and CDR2 ANQGSEA. Trimming pared 1 base from V and 7 bases from J, leaving 16 bases between.

The table lists this clone with a few counts. The chain joins TRBV15 to TRBJ1-2; D remains unclear. This CDR3 is 15 amino acids long. Germline loops: CDR1 LNHNV, CDR2 YYDKDF (reference sequence). The V end lost 6 bases, the J end lost 2 bases, and 16 bases lay between the germline ends. The CDR3 sequence is CATRRQRDGNYGYTF. Written as DNA, the CDR3 is TGTGCCACCAGACGGCAGAGGGATGGGAACTATGGCTACACCTTC.

V gene TRBV18 combines with J gene TRBJ1-4, with D possibly matching TRBD1 (5 bases). CDR1 and CDR2 from the germline V gene are KGHSH and LQKENI. Trimming pared 4 bases from V and 4 bases from J, leaving 10 bases between. There are 14 residues in the CDR3. The CDR3 DNA reads as TGTGCCAGCTCACGACAGACGATTAATGAAAAACTGTTTTTT. This sequence encodes CASSRQTINEKLFF.

The rearrangement uses TRBV23-1 and TRBJ1-2, with 9 bases identical to TRBD1. TRBV23-1 counts as an open reading frame of uncertain function. V shed 2 bases and J 4 bases; nucleotides not matched to a gene: 5. This CDR3 comprises 15 residues. The CDR3 region is CASSQTGTGSYGYTF. The CDR3 nucleotides are TGCGCCAGCAGTCAAACCGGGACAGGGTCCTATGGCTACACCTTC.

The chain couples TRBV28 to TRBJ2-7; the match to TRBD1 covers 9 bases. This CDR3 comprises 11 residues. Germline trimming cut 4 bases from V and 13 bases from J; bases unmatched to any gene: 5. CDR1 MDHEN and CDR2 SYDVKM come from the germline V gene. CDR3 protein: CASSSRDRVYF. CDR3 coding DNA: TGTGCCAGCAGTTCCCGGGACAGGGTCTACTTC.

The genes are TRBV5-4 and TRBJ2-5; 9 positions agree with TRBD1. Trimming at V came to 4 bases and at J to 5 bases, leaving 12 bases not matched to a gene. The CDR3 runs 16 residues. Germline CDR1 SGHNT, CDR2 YYREEE (reference sequence). CDR3 bases: TGTGCCAGCAGCGAGGCACAGGGGGCGAACGGGGAGACCCAGTACTTC. The encoded protein is CASSEAQGANGETQYF.

This chain connects TRBV5-1 to TRBJ2-1; D unclear. Germline V CDR1 and CDR2: SGHRS, YFSETQ. CDR3 length equals 15 residues. Deletions cut 5 bases from V and 4 bases from J, with 16 bases between. DNA of the CDR3: TGCGCCAGCAGGTTCAGCGAAGGTGTGTACAATGAGCAGTTCTTC. This encodes CASRFSEGVYNEQFF. Using reference TRBV5-1 and TRBJ2-1 for the parts outside the CDR3, the full variable domain is KAGVTQTPRYLIKTRGQQVTLSCSPISGHRSVSWYQQTPGQGLQFLFEYFSETQRNKGNFPGRFSGRQFSNSRSEMNVSTLELGDSALYLCASRFSEGVYNEQFFGPGTRLTVL.

The chain carries TRBV6-6 and TRBJ1-6, with TRBD1 matching over 7 bases. Germline values: CDR1 MNHNY, CDR2 SVGAGI (reference sequence). Losses at the gene ends were 6 bases for V and 10 bases for J; bases not matched to a gene: 9. This CDR3 region has 14 residues. In nucleotides, the CDR3 is TGTGCCAGCAGCCCCGACAGGGACGGGTCACCCCTCCACTTT. Encoded protein: CASSPDRDGSPLHF.

This chain uses TRBV30 with TRBJ1-2, with 10 bases aligning to TRBD1. J was trimmed by 7 bases and V by 3 bases; bases with no gene match: 5. Germline V lookup: CDR1 GTSNPN, CDR2 SVGIG (reference sequence). The CDR3 totals 13 residues. CDR3: CAWRRQGASGYTF. The CDR3 bases are TGTGCCTGGAGGAGACAGGGGGCGAGTGGCTACACCTTC.

The J gene is TRBJ2-3, the V gene TRBV2; the match to TRBD1 covers 8 bases. Germline V CDR1 and CDR2: SNHLY, FYNNEI. J was trimmed by 4 bases and V by 6 bases; bases with no gene match: 6. The CDR3 runs to 14 residues. The CDR3 DNA sequence: TGTGCCAGCAGGGACAGGGTCGGCGCAGATACGCAGTATTTT. It codes for CASRDRVGADTQYF.

The V and J genes are TRBV11-2 and TRBJ1-4, with TRBD1 matching 7 bases. CDR3 length: 14 residues. CDR1 is SGHAT, CDR2 FQNNGV, per germline. V was pared by 5 bases and J by 4 bases, with 4 bases of the junction left unmatched. DNA of the CDR3: TGTGCCAGCAGCAACAGGGGCCTTAATGAAAAACTGTTTTTT. Its protein product is CASSNRGLNEKLFF. The variable domain in full, with the rest retrieved from reference TRBV11-2 and TRBJ1-4, is EAGVAQSPRYKIIEKRQSVAFWCNPISGHATLYWYQQILGQGPKLLIQFQNNGVVDDSQLPKDRFSAERLKGVDSTLKIQPAKLEDSAVYLCASSNRGLNEKLFFGSGTQLSVL.

This clone appeared a few times. The chain combines TRBV18 with TRBJ1-2; D possibly corresponds to TRBD1 (5 bases). The ends were cut back, 5 bases at V and 1 base at J, with 14 bases in the middle. This CDR3 has 15 amino acids. Germline V gives CDR1 KGHSH, CDR2 LQKENI. The CDR3 DNA reads TGTGCCAGCTCATCCAGGGAGGGCGGTAACTATGGCTACACCTTC. Protein product: CASSSREGGNYGYTF.

This chain joins TRBV5-1 and TRBJ2-5; 8 bases match TRBD1. With 0 bases clipped from V and 4 bases from J, the junction kept 5 bases outside the gene matches. The CDR3 is 15 amino acids. The germline gives CDR1 SGHRS, CDR2 YFSETQ. CDR3 bases: TGCGCCAGCAGCTTGGCGGACAGGGTAGGAGAGACCCAGTACTTC. Translating gives CASSLADRVGETQYF. The full variable domain, in which reference TRBV5-1 and TRBJ2-5 provide the parts outside the CDR3, is KAGVTQTPRYLIKTRGQQVTLSCSPISGHRSVSWYQQTPGQGLQFLFEYFSETQRNKGNFPGRFSGRQFSNSRSEMNVSTLELGDSALYLCASSLADRVGETQYFGPGTRLLVL.

The V gene is TRBV6-6, the J gene TRBJ2-7, with 11 bases identical to TRBD2. The CDR3 spans 16 residues. Germline values: CDR1 MNHNY, CDR2 SVGAGI (reference sequence). V shed 0 bases and J 3 bases; nucleotides not matched to a gene: 4. CDR3 protein: CASSYSYSGRVYEQYF. In DNA, the CDR3 is TGTGCCAGCAGTTACTCCTATAGCGGGAGGGTCTACGAGCAGTACTTC.

There are a few counts of this clone. The rearrangement links TRBV2 to TRBJ2-7; 11 nucleotides agree with TRBD1. Germline CDR1 and CDR2: SNHLY and FYNNEI. CDR3 length: 16 amino acids. J gave up 0 bases and V 2 bases, and 3 bases lay outside the gene matches. The CDR3 here is CASSERDRGSSYEQYF. The CDR3 region has the DNA TGTGCCAGCAGTGAAAGGGACAGGGGGAGCTCCTACGAGCAGTACTTC.

CDR3 nucleotide sequence: TGTGCCAGCAGCCCAGGGGAACGCGTGACCCTCCACTTT. It is translated as CASSPGERVTLHF. The rearrangement joins TRBV7-9 to TRBJ1-6, with D perhaps TRBD1 (6 bases). The CDR3 runs 13 residues. Germline lookup yields CDR1 SEHNR and CDR2 FQNEAQ (reference sequence). Trimming stripped 5 bases from V and 14 bases from J, with 16 bases between.

In this sample, this clone turned up once. Written as DNA, the CDR3 is TGTGCCAGCAGCTTGGCTCGCAGCTCCTACGAGCAGTACTTC. This translates into CASSLARSSYEQYF. The chain joins TRBV5-6 to TRBJ2-7; no definite D call. CDR1 SGHDT and CDR2 YYEEEE come from the germline V gene. The CDR3 covers 14 residues. The V end was cut by 0 bases, the J end by 0 bases, with 7 bases between.